The present T cell receptor (beta chain) was sequenced within a study of human T cells and chemical hapten exposure. Background on the study: In the roughly 24-week study, patients were dosed weekly with diphenylcyclopropenone on the scalp throughout. TCR yields per sample varied, mainly owing to small pooled library volume differences. Patch tests delivered 0.01% DPC to the upper back and were evaluated at 6 days. Study-level results: Positive correlation was observed between PT1 expanded TCR counts and patch test score.

CDR1 and CDR2 from the germline V gene are DFQATT and SNEGSKA (reference sequence). After removal of 5 bases from V and 10 bases from J, the junction contained 4 bases not matched to a gene. This CDR3 is 13 amino acids long. This clonotype was seen ten or more times. The antigen remains undetermined. The time point here: patch test 2, 6 weeks after DPC sensitization. Treatment denoted: therapeutic diphenylcyclopropenone sensitization with weekly scalp DPC. TCRdb itself ran the RACE reads through MiXCR, one entry per CDR3 protein. The sample has about 380,000 distinct CDR3 sequences, about 6.9% seen once.

The source material was whole blood, sampled in connection with sensitization to the hapten diphenylcyclopropenone (DPC). The receptor's source is a woman aged 18-35 years with alopecia areata. Some clones in this sample may be carry-over from other donors' samples. The V gene is TRBV20-1, the J gene TRBJ1-6, with TRBD1 matching over 11 bases. The CDR3 nucleotides are TGCAGTGCTGGACAGGGGGCGCGATCACCCCTCCACTTT. Protein sequence: CSAGQGARSPLHF.